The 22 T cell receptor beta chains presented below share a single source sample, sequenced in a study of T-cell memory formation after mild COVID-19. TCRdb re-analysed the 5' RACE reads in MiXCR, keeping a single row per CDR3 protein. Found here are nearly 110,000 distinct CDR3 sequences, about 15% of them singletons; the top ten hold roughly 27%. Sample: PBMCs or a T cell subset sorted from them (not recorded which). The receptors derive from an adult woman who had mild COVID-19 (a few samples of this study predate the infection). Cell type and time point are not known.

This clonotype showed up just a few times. The CDR3 coding sequence is TGTGCCAGCAGCTTAATGGGGACTAGCGGCAACAATGAGCAGTTCTTC. The encoded protein is CASSLMGTSGNNEQFF. The chain uses TRBV7-8 and TRBJ2-1, with TRBD2 matching 11 bases. The CDR3 is 16 amino acids. CDR1 SGHVS and CDR2 FQNEAQ come from the germline V gene. V gave up 2 bases and J gave up 5 bases; unmatched junction bases: 5.

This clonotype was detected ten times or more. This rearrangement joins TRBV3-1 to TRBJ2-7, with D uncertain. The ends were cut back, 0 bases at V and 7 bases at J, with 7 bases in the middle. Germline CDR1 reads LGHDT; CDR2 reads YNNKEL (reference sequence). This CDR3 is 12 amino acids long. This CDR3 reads CASSQDVKEQYF. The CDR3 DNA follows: TGTGCCAGCAGCCAAGATGTGAAGGAGCAGTACTTC.

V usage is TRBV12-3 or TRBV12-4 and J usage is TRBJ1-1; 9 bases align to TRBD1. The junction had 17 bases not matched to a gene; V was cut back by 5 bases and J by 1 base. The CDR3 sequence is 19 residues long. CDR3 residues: CASSPRPFDRGIGNTEAFF. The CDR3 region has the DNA TGTGCCAGCAGTCCCCGCCCATTTGACAGGGGGATAGGGAACACTGAAGCTTTCTTT.

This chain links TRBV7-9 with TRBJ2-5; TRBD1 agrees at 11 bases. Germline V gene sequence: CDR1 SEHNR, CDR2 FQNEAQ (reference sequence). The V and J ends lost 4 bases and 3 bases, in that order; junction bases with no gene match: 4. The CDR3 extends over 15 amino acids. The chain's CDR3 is CASSWDRGAEETQYF. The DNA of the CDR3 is TGTGCCAGCAGCTGGGACAGGGGGGCAGAAGAGACCCAGTACTTC.

The CDR3 here is CASSQDGGRGYEQYF. The CDR3 coding sequence is TGTGCCAGCAGCCAAGACGGCGGGAGGGGCTACGAGCAGTACTTC. J is TRBJ2-7 and V is TRBV3-1; 9 bases match TRBD2. V lost 0 bases to trimming and J lost 3 bases; unmatched junction nucleotides: 3. CDR3 length: 15 residues. Germline V gene data show CDR1 as LGHDT and CDR2 as YNNKEL (reference sequence).

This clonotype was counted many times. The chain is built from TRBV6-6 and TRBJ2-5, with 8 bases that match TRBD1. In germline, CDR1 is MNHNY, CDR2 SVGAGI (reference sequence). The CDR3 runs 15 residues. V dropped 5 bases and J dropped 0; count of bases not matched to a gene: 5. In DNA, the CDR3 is TGTGCCAGCAGTACAGGGGGGACGAACCAAGAGACCCAGTACTTC. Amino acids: CASSTGGTNQETQYF.

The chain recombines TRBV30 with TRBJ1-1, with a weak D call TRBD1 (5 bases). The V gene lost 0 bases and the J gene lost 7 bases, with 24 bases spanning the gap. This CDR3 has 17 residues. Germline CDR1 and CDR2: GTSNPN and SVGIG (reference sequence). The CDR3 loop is CAWSVSDRARGLGEAFF. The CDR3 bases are TGTGCCTGGAGTGTATCGGATCGGGCCCGGGGGTTGGGTGAAGCTTTCTTT. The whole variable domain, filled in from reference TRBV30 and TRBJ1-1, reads SQTIHQWPATLVQPVGSPLSLECTVEGTSNPNLYWYRQAAGRGLQLLFYSVGIGQISSEVPQNLSASRPQDRQFILSSKKLLLSDSGFYLCAWSVSDRARGLGEAFFGQGTRLTVV.

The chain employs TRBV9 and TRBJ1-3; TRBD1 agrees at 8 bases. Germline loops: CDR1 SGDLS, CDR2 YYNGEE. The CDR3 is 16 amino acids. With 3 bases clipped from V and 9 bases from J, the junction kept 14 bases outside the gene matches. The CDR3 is CASSGRQGLSWGTIYF. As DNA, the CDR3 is TGTGCCAGCAGCGGACGACAGGGGCTCTCTTGGGGCACCATATATTTT.

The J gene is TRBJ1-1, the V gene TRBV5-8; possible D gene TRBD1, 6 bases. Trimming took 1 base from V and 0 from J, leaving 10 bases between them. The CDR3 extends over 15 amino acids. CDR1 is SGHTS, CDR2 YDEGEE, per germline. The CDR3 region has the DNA TGTGCCAGCAGCTTGTATGGACAGATGAACACTGAAGCTTTCTTT. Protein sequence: CASSLYGQMNTEAFF.

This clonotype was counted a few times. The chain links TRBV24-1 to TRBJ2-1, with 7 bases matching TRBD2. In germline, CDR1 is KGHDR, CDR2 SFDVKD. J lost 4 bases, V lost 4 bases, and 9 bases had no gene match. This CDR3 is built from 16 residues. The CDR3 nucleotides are TGTGCCACCAGTGACCGGTCTAGCGGAGCTTACAATGAGCAGTTCTTC. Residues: CATSDRSSGAYNEQFF.

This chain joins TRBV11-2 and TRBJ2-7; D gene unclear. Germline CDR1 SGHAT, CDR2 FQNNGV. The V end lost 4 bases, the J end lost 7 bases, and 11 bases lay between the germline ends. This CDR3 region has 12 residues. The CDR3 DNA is TGTGCCAGCAGCTCCGATAGTTGGGAGCAGTACTTC. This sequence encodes CASSSDSWEQYF.

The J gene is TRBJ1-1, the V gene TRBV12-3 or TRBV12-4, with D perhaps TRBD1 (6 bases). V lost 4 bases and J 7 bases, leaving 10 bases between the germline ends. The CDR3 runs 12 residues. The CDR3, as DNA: TGTGCCAGCAGTTCATCAGGGGTTGAAGCTTTCTTT. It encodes CASSSSGVEAFF.

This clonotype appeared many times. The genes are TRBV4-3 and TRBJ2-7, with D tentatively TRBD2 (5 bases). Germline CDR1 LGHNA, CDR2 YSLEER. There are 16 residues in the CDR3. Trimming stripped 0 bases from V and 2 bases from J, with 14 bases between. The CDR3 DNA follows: TGCGCCAGCAGCCAAGAAAGCGGCACAGCCCCCTACGAGCAGTACTTC. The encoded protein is CASSQESGTAPYEQYF.

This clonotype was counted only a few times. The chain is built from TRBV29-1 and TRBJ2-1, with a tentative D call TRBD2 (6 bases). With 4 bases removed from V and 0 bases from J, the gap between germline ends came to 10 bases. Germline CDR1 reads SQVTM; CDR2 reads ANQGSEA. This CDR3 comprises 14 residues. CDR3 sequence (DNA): TGCAGCGTTGTGGACGGGAGCTCCTACAATGAGCAGTTCTTC. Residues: CSVVDGSSYNEQFF.

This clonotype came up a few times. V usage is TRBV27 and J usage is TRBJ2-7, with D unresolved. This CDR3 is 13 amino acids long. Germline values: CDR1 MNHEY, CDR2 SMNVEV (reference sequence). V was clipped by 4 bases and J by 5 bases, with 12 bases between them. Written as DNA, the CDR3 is TGTGCCAGCAGTTCCTCGGACCAGCACGAGCAGTACTTC. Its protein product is CASSSSDQHEQYF.

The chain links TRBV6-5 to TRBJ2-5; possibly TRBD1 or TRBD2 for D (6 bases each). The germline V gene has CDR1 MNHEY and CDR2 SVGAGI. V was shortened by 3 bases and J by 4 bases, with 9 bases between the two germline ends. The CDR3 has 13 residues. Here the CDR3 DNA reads TGTGCCAGCAGTTATGGGGGGCCAGAGACCCAGTACTTC. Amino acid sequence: CASSYGGPETQYF.

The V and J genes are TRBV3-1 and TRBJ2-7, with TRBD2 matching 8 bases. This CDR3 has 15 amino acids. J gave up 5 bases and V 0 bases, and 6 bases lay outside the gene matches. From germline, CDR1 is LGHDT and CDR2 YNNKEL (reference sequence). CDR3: CASSQDQREGDEQYF. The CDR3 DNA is TGTGCCAGCAGCCAAGATCAACGGGAGGGAGACGAGCAGTACTTC.

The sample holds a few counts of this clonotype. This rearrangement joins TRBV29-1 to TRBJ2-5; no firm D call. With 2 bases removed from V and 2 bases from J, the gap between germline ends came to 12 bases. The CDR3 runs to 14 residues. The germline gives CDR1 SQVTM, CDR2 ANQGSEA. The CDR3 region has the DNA TGCAGCGTTGAAAAGCGTAACTTACAAGAGACCCAGTACTTC. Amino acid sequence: CSVEKRNLQETQYF.

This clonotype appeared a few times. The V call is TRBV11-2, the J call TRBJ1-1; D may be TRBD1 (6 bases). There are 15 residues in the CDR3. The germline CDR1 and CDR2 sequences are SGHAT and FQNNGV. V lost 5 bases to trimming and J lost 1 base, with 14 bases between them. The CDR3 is CASSLGTPSNTEAFF. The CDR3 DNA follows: TGTGCCAGCAGCCTCGGGACACCTTCGAACACTGAAGCTTTCTTT. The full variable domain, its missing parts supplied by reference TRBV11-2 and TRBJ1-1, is EAGVAQSPRYKIIEKRQSVAFWCNPISGHATLYWYQQILGQGPKLLIQFQNNGVVDDSQLPKDRFSAERLKGVDSTLKIQPAKLEDSAVYLCASSLGTPSNTEAFFGQGTRLTVV.

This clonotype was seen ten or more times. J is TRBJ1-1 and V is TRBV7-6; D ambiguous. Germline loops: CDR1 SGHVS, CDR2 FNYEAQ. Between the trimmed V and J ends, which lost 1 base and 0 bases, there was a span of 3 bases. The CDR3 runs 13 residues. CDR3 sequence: CASSLGMNTEAFF. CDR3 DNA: TGTGCCAGCAGCTTAGGGATGAACACTGAAGCTTTCTTT.

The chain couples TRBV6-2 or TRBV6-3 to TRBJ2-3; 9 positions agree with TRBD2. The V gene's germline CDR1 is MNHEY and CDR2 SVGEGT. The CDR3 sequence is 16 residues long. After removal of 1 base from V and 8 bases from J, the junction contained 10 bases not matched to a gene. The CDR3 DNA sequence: TGTGCCAGCAGTTACTGTCTAGCGGGGCCAGAGTGTACGCAGTATTTT. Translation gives CASSYCLAGPECTQYF.

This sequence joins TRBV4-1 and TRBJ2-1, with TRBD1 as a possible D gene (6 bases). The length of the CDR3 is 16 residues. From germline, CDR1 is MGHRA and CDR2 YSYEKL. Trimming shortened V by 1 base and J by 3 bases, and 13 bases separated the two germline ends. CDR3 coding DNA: TGCGCCAGCAGCCAAGGTCCAACAGGGCACTACAATGAGCAGTTCTTC. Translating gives CASSQGPTGHYNEQFF.